Below, one TCR beta chain is given with its context. The antigen is unknown. These data originate in a study of cytomegalovirus exposure and HLA in healthy donors. Study-level findings and limits: The classifier, whose performance was assessed in both the original and validation cohorts, reportedly diagnosed cytomegalovirus status with high specificity and sensitivity.

The PCR used 60 Vbeta and 13 Jbeta primers. Under the authors' procedure: Later analysis identified roughly 84 million unique TCR beta chains, roughly 11 million shared. The assay was immunoSEQ multiplex PCR, and TCRdb's table has in-frame clones only and misses some. That table furnishes V, J and clone size, whereas the DNA furnished D and trimming. Seen here are 310,000 or so clones, 70% to 90% observed once, and the top ten hold roughly 2.1%. The CDR3 loop spans 21 amino acids. Trimming cost V 0 bases and J 2 bases; bases outside gene matches: 16. The rearrangement joins TRBV23-1 to TRBJ1-5; 10 nucleotides match TRBD1. TRBV23-1 is given ORF status, its function remaining uncertain. Source material: PBMCs. The clonotype was recovered from a young woman in good health and CMV-seronegative. The CDR3 DNA sequence: TGCGCCAGCAGTCAATCGTTAGGGACAGGGGTGCTAGCGATAGGCAATCAGCCCCAGCATTTT. Amino acid sequence: CASSQSLGTGVLAIGNQPQHF.